This is a list of T cell receptor beta chains from one sample in a study of T cell responses to AZD1222 COVID-19 vaccine. Clones were sequenced by immunoSEQ multiplex PCR, and TCRdb holds only the in-frame ones, with some missing. The table records about 150,000 clones, 75% to 90% of them present only once. The source material was peripheral blood, sampled 28 days after the second AZD1222 dose. The receptors were sampled from an adult who received the AZD1222 COVID-19 vaccine. CDR3s include the opening cysteine and the closing phenylalanine or tryptophan. Each record gives: J gene, clone size, V gene, D gene, CDR3 protein, CDR3 DNA. D genes are given only for firm matches. Clone size is stated in some rows and not others, as once, few, many or a class when expanded.

j_call: TRBJ1-6
clone_size: .
v_call: TRBV30
d_call: .
cdr3_aa: CAWNRESSYNSPLHF
cdr3_nt: TGTGCCTGGAACAGGGAAAGCTCCTATAATTCACCCCTCCACTTT

j_call: TRBJ1-1
clone_size: .
v_call: TRBV12-2
d_call: .
cdr3_aa: CASRSSPGMNTEAFF
cdr3_nt: TGTGCAAGTCGCTCCTCCCCAGGGATGAACACTGAAGCTTTCTTT

j_call: TRBJ1-5
clone_size: .
v_call: TRBV2
d_call: .
cdr3_aa: CASRVDRNQPQHF
cdr3_nt: TGTGCCAGCAGGGTTGACAGGAATCAGCCCCAGCATTTT

j_call: TRBJ1-1
clone_size: .
v_call: TRBV5-1
d_call: .
cdr3_aa: CASSLAIGVDTEAFF
cdr3_nt: TGCGCCAGCAGCTTGGCCATAGGGGTAGACACTGAAGCTTTCTTT

j_call: TRBJ2-2
clone_size: .
v_call: TRBV5-4
d_call: TRBD2
cdr3_aa: CASSLAQLAGTGELFF
cdr3_nt: TGTGCCAGCAGCTTGGCCCAACTAGCGGGGACCGGGGAGCTGTTTTTT

j_call: TRBJ2-1
clone_size: once
v_call: TRBV5-4
d_call: TRBD1
cdr3_aa: CASSLAGGDYNEQFF
cdr3_nt: TGTGCCAGCAGCCTGGCAGGGGGCGACTACAATGAGCAGTTCTTC

j_call: TRBJ2-7
clone_size: few
v_call: TRBV6-1
d_call: TRBD2
cdr3_aa: CASSQLAGGGNEQYF
cdr3_nt: TGTGCCAGCAGTCAACTAGCGGGAGGAGGAAACGAGCAGTACTTC

j_call: TRBJ2-1
clone_size: .
v_call: TRBV7-8
d_call: TRBD2
cdr3_aa: CASSLPTGTSGRDSSYNEQFF
cdr3_nt: TGTGCCAGCAGCCTACCCACTGGGACTAGCGGGAGGGATAGCTCCTACAATGAGCAGTTCTTC

j_call: TRBJ2-7
clone_size: .
v_call: TRBV7-9
d_call: TRBD2
cdr3_aa: CASSPGGVRVHEQYF
cdr3_nt: TGTGCCAGCAGCCCCGGGGGGGTTCGGGTCCACGAGCAGTACTTC

j_call: TRBJ2-7
clone_size: .
v_call: TRBV6-2/TRBV6-3
d_call: .
cdr3_aa: CASSPAGSYEQYF
cdr3_nt: TGTGCCAGCAGCCCTGCGGGGTCCTACGAGCAGTACTTC

j_call: TRBJ1-2
clone_size: .
v_call: TRBV6-1
d_call: .
cdr3_aa: CASSEALVTANYGYTF
cdr3_nt: TGTGCCAGCAGTGAAGCGTTGGTGACAGCTAACTATGGCTACACCTTC

j_call: TRBJ1-6
clone_size: .
v_call: TRBV20-1
d_call: .
cdr3_aa: CSASLGQIYNSPLHF
cdr3_nt: TGCAGTGCTAGTCTCGGTCAGATCTATAATTCACCCCTCCACTTT

j_call: TRBJ2-4
clone_size: .
v_call: TRBV12-3/TRBV12-4
d_call: .
cdr3_aa: CASSLIGENIQYF
cdr3_nt: TGTGCCAGCAGCCTAATCGGGGAAAACATTCAGTACTTC

j_call: TRBJ2-4
clone_size: .
v_call: TRBV6-1
d_call: .
cdr3_aa: CASSEWGQGLIAGGVAKNIQYF
cdr3_nt: TGTGCCAGCAGTGAATGGGGACAGGGGTTAATAGCGGGAGGGGTAGCCAAAAACATTCAGTACTTC

j_call: TRBJ2-7
clone_size: .
v_call: TRBV12-3/TRBV12-4
d_call: .
cdr3_aa: CASSPTVYEQYF
cdr3_nt: TGTGCCAGCAGTCCTACAGTTTACGAGCAGTACTTC

j_call: TRBJ2-1
clone_size: .
v_call: TRBV21-1
d_call: .
cdr3_aa: CASSKAQLRQSYNEQFF
cdr3_nt: TGTGCCAGCAGCAAAGCGCAGTTGCGGCAGTCCTACAATGAGCAGTTCTTC